This is a list of T cell receptor beta chains from one sample in a study of blood T cell repertoires in COVID-19. The table came from immunoSEQ multiplex PCR; TCRdb's copy has only in-frame clones and leaves some out. The sample lists roughly 68,000 clones; roughly 71% were seen once. Material: peripheral blood. These receptors came from a man aged 60-69 years with COVID-19, enrolled during active disease. Each CDR3 is given with its conserved first and last residue. D genes are given only for firm matches. Clone size, where shown, is once, few, many, or a class for clones that have expanded.

J gene | D gene | V gene | clone size | CDR3 protein | CDR3 DNA
TRBJ2-7 | TRBD2 | TRBV6-5 | NA | CASRLNSGVTYEQYF | TGTGCCAGCAGGTTAAATAGCGGGGTCACCTACGAGCAGTACTTC
TRBJ1-1 | NA | TRBV7-6 | NA | CASSRKTADTEAFF | TGTGCCAGCAGCCGAAAGACAGCCGACACTGAAGCTTTCTTT
TRBJ2-1 | TRBD2 | TRBV6-1 | NA | CASRLAGEYNEQFF | TGTGCCAGCAGGCTAGCGGGGGAATATAATGAGCAGTTCTTC
TRBJ2-1 | NA | TRBV5-1 | NA | CASSTRGTNTIEQFF | TGCGCCAGCAGCACAAGGGGGACGAATACAATTGAGCAGTTCTTC
TRBJ2-7 | NA | TRBV5-4 | NA | CASSLLDEQYF | TGTGCCAGCAGCTTGCTAGACGAGCAGTACTTC
TRBJ1-6 | TRBD1 | TRBV15 | NA | CATSRAPTGRNSPLHF | TGTGCCACCAGCAGAGCCCCGACAGGGCGGAATTCACCCCTCCACTTT
TRBJ1-6 | NA | TRBV2 | NA | CASSETGSNSPLHF | TGTGCCAGCAGTGAAACCGGGTCTAATTCACCCCTCCACTTT
TRBJ2-2 | TRBD1 | TRBV12-3/TRBV12-4 | few | CASSDRGSGELFF | TGTGCCAGCAGCGACAGGGGTTCCGGGGAGCTGTTTTTT
TRBJ2-5 | NA | TRBV12-3/TRBV12-4 | NA | CASSLESAETQYF | TGTGCCAGCAGTTTGGAGTCCGCAGAGACCCAGTACTTC
TRBJ1-1 | NA | TRBV5-3 | NA | CARSLHSEAFF | TGTGCCAGAAGCTTGCACAGTGAAGCTTTCTTT
TRBJ1-4 | NA | TRBV11-2 | NA | CASSLSSAYNEKLFF | TGTGCCAGCAGCTTATCGAGTGCTTATAATGAAAAACTGTTTTTT
TRBJ2-1 | NA | TRBV30 | NA | CAWRTPGVNEQFF | TGTGCCTGGAGAACCCCGGGAGTTAATGAGCAGTTCTTC
TRBJ1-4 | TRBD1 | TRBV24-1 | NA | CATSDPGQGDEKLFF | TGTGCCACCAGTGATCCCGGGCAGGGGGATGAAAAACTGTTTTTT
TRBJ2-2 | NA | TRBV6-5 | few | CASSRSRLTGELFF | TGTGCCAGCAGTAGATCTAGACTCACCGGGGAGCTGTTTTTT
TRBJ1-2 | NA | TRBV9 | NA | CASSVDSNYGYTF | TGTGCCAGCAGCGTAGACAGTAACTATGGCTACACCTTC
TRBJ1-6 | NA | TRBV10-3 | NA | CAIRGQALDNSPLHF | TGTGCCATCAGGGGGCAGGCCCTTGATAATTCACCCCTCCACTTT
TRBJ2-1 | TRBD1 | TRBV28 | few | CASSLYGQGWGNEQFF | TGTGCCAGCAGTTTATACGGACAGGGGTGGGGTAATGAGCAGTTCTTC
TRBJ2-1 | TRBD2 | TRBV7-2 | NA | CASSLAGFSGRAYNEQFF | TGTGCCAGCAGCTTAGCGGGGTTTAGCGGGAGGGCCTACAATGAGCAGTTCTTC
TRBJ2-5 | NA | TRBV5-1 | NA | CASRRPAEETQYF | TGCGCCAGCAGAAGGCCGGCGGAAGAGACCCAGTACTTC
TRBJ1-5 | NA | TRBV19 | NA | CASSVQDQPQHF | TGTGCCAGTAGCGTACAGGACCAGCCCCAGCATTTT
TRBJ1-1 | NA | TRBV18 | NA | CASSTKRGQGGTEAFF | TGTGCCAGCTCCACCAAAAGGGGACAAGGGGGCACTGAAGCTTTCTTT
TRBJ2-2 | TRBD2 | TRBV2 | NA | CASSDTGTSSSGELFF | TGTGCCAGCAGTGACACCGGGACTAGCTCCTCCGGGGAGCTGTTTTTT
TRBJ1-2 | TRBD1 | TRBV18 | NA | CASSPPSDRTAKGYTF | TGTGCCAGCTCACCACCTTCGGACAGGACCGCCAAGGGCTACACCTTC
TRBJ2-7 | NA | TRBV7-9 | NA | CASSPSYEQYF | TGTGCCAGCAGCCCATCCTACGAGCAGTACTTC
TRBJ2-2 | TRBD1 | TRBV5-1 | NA | CASSLGRDRGPGELFF | TGCGCCAGCAGCTTGGGTCGGGACAGGGGGCCCGGGGAGCTGTTTTTT
TRBJ2-3 | TRBD2 | TRBV6-2/TRBV6-3 | NA | CASSRTSGTTDTQYF | TGTGCCAGCAGTCGGACTAGCGGTACCACAGATACGCAGTATTTT
TRBJ2-1 | TRBD1 | TRBV28 | NA | CASGDRGRSYNEQFF | TGTGCCAGCGGGGACAGGGGAAGGTCCTACAATGAGCAGTTCTTC
TRBJ2-7 | NA | TRBV4-1 | few | CASSSTGWGVYEQYF | TGCGCCAGCAGCTCGACGGGCTGGGGCGTCTACGAGCAGTACTTC
TRBJ1-4 | TRBD1 | TRBV30 | NA | CAWSRQGNEKLFF | TGTGCCTGGTCCCGACAGGGTAATGAAAAACTGTTTTTT
TRBJ1-5 | NA | TRBV15 | few | CATRTGNQPQHF | TGTGCCACCAGGACAGGTAATCAGCCCCAGCATTTT
TRBJ2-3 | NA | TRBV5-4 | few | CASRSGPDTQYF | TGTGCCAGCAGAAGCGGTCCAGATACGCAGTATTTT
TRBJ2-1 | NA | TRBV5-1 | NA | CASTGNNEQFF | TGCGCCAGCACCGGGAACAATGAGCAGTTCTTC
TRBJ1-2 | NA | TRBV30 | NA | CAWSITGRYGYTF | TGTGCCTGGAGTATAACAGGGCGATATGGCTACACCTTC
TRBJ1-3 | NA | TRBV5-1 | NA | CASSSRGGNTIYF | TGCGCCAGCAGCTCGAGAGGAGGAAACACCATATATTTT
TRBJ2-3 | TRBD1 | TRBV6-5 | NA | CASMGSGQGADTQYF | TGTGCCAGCATGGGATCTGGGCAGGGGGCAGATACGCAGTATTTT
TRBJ2-1 | NA | TRBV5-6 | NA | CASSHYRVANEQFF | TGTGCCAGCAGCCATTACCGAGTAGCCAATGAGCAGTTCTTC
TRBJ1-1 | NA | TRBV10-3 | once | CASSRMNTEAFF | TGTGCCAGCAGCAGGATGAACACTGAAGCTTTCTTT
TRBJ2-7 | TRBD2 | TRBV11-2 | few | CASSSASGRGYEQYF | TGTGCCAGCAGCTCAGCTAGCGGGAGGGGATACGAGCAGTACTTC
TRBJ2-1 | TRBD2 | TRBV5-1 | once | CASSAETSGGPNEQFF | TGCGCCAGCAGCGCTGAGACTAGCGGGGGTCCCAATGAGCAGTTCTTC
TRBJ2-1 | NA | TRBV18 | NA | CASSYTRGEQFF | TGTGCCAGCTCATATACCAGGGGTGAGCAGTTCTTC
TRBJ2-1 | TRBD2 | TRBV5-1 | NA | CASSLAEVAGNEQFF | TGCGCCAGCAGCTTGGCCGAAGTAGCGGGAAATGAGCAGTTCTTC